Listed below are T cell receptor beta chains from one sample, sequenced in a study of CD8 T cells in Susac syndrome. TCRdb itself ran the immunoSEQ multiplex PCR reads through MiXCR, one entry per CDR3 protein. The table includes about 160,000 distinct CDR3 sequences, under 95% detected once. Material for sequencing was CD4+ T cells from PBMCs. These receptors were obtained from a human donor in good health. The CDR3 runs from the conserved cysteine through the conserved F or W. Each record gives: clone size, D gene, J gene, CDR3 length, V gene, CDR3 protein, CDR3 DNA. D genes are given only for firm matches. Clone size, where shown, is once, few, many, or a class for clones that have expanded.

clone size: NA; D gene: TRBD1; J gene: TRBJ2-4; CDR3 length: 15; V gene: TRBV29-1; CDR3 protein: CSVLGQFLAKNIQYF; CDR3 DNA: TGCAGCGTCCTGGGACAGTTTTTAGCCAAAAACATTCAGTACTTC
clone size: NA; D gene: TRBD2; J gene: TRBJ2-2; CDR3 length: 17; V gene: TRBV7-6; CDR3 protein: CASSHDVLAGKIGELFF; CDR3 DNA: TGTGCCAGCAGCCACGACGTCCTAGCGGGAAAGATCGGGGAGCTGTTTTTT
clone size: NA; D gene: NA; J gene: TRBJ1-2; CDR3 length: 13; V gene: TRBV7-2; CDR3 protein: CASPGGGDYGYTF; CDR3 DNA: TGTGCCAGTCCCGGGGGGGGTGACTATGGCTACACCTTC
clone size: NA; D gene: NA; J gene: TRBJ1-5; CDR3 length: 12; V gene: TRBV6-2/TRBV6-3; CDR3 protein: CASTSPYQPQHF; CDR3 DNA: TGTGCCAGCACCAGCCCGTATCAGCCCCAGCATTTT
clone size: few; D gene: NA; J gene: TRBJ1-1; CDR3 length: 13; V gene: TRBV12-3/TRBV12-4; CDR3 protein: CASSLGTDTEAFF; CDR3 DNA: TGTGCCAGCAGTTTAGGGACGGACACTGAAGCTTTCTTT
clone size: NA; D gene: NA; J gene: TRBJ2-5; CDR3 length: 13; V gene: TRBV7-7; CDR3 protein: CASSWGSLETQYF; CDR3 DNA: TGTGCTAGCAGCTGGGGCTCCCTGGAGACCCAGTACTTC
clone size: NA; D gene: NA; J gene: TRBJ1-1; CDR3 length: 14; V gene: TRBV6-5; CDR3 protein: CASSYWTGGTEAFF; CDR3 DNA: TGTGCCAGCAGTTACTGGACGGGGGGCACTGAAGCTTTCTTT
clone size: NA; D gene: TRBD2; J gene: TRBJ2-5; CDR3 length: 12; V gene: TRBV20-1; CDR3 protein: CSALAGDETQYF; CDR3 DNA: TGCAGTGCCCTAGCGGGAGATGAGACCCAGTACTTC
clone size: NA; D gene: NA; J gene: TRBJ1-2; CDR3 length: 15; V gene: TRBV9; CDR3 protein: CASSVDAGRNYGYTF; CDR3 DNA: TGTGCCAGCAGCGTAGATGCAGGGCGAAACTATGGCTACACCTTC
clone size: NA; D gene: TRBD2; J gene: TRBJ2-7; CDR3 length: 13; V gene: TRBV7-6; CDR3 protein: CASSPGGGYEQYF; CDR3 DNA: TGTGCCAGCAGCCCCGGGGGGGGGTACGAGCAGTACTTC
clone size: NA; D gene: NA; J gene: TRBJ1-3; CDR3 length: 17; V gene: TRBV5-6; CDR3 protein: CASSLYGRVSSGNTIYF; CDR3 DNA: TGTGCCAGCAGCTTGTACGGGAGAGTTAGCTCTGGAAACACCATATATTTT
clone size: NA; D gene: NA; J gene: TRBJ1-3; CDR3 length: 16; V gene: TRBV5-4; CDR3 protein: CASSSGRSGSGNTIYF; CDR3 DNA: TGTGCCAGCAGCTCTGGACGGTCAGGGTCTGGAAACACCATATATTTT
clone size: NA; D gene: TRBD2; J gene: TRBJ2-3; CDR3 length: 16; V gene: TRBV9; CDR3 protein: CASSVAGGSSTDTQYF; CDR3 DNA: TGTGCCAGCAGCGTAGCGGGGGGTTCTAGCACAGATACGCAGTATTTT
clone size: NA; D gene: TRBD1; J gene: TRBJ2-1; CDR3 length: 14; V gene: TRBV5-1; CDR3 protein: CASSLVPGGDEQFF; CDR3 DNA: TGCGCCAGCAGCTTGGTGCCAGGGGGTGATGAGCAGTTCTTC
clone size: NA; D gene: NA; J gene: TRBJ2-6; CDR3 length: 14; V gene: TRBV30; CDR3 protein: CAWDHSSGANVLTF; CDR3 DNA: TGTGCCTGGGACCACAGCTCTGGGGCCAACGTCCTGACTTTC
clone size: NA; D gene: TRBD1; J gene: TRBJ1-4; CDR3 length: 15; V gene: TRBV7-9; CDR3 protein: CASSFLDRANEKLFF; CDR3 DNA: TGTGCCAGCAGCTTTCTGGACAGGGCGAATGAAAAACTGTTTTTT
clone size: NA; D gene: TRBD1; J gene: TRBJ1-2; CDR3 length: 16; V gene: TRBV28; CDR3 protein: CASRPGQGARDYGYTF; CDR3 DNA: TGTGCCAGCAGACCGGGACAGGGGGCGCGTGACTATGGCTACACCTTC
clone size: NA; D gene: NA; J gene: TRBJ2-3; CDR3 length: 14; V gene: TRBV20-1; CDR3 protein: CSDRTARGADTQYF; CDR3 DNA: TGCAGTGACCGGACAGCCCGGGGCGCAGATACGCAGTATTTT
clone size: NA; D gene: NA; J gene: TRBJ1-2; CDR3 length: 14; V gene: TRBV6-5; CDR3 protein: CASKRGNWDYGYTF; CDR3 DNA: TGTGCCAGCAAGAGGGGGAATTGGGACTATGGCTACACCTTC
clone size: NA; D gene: NA; J gene: TRBJ2-1; CDR3 length: 11; V gene: TRBV30; CDR3 protein: CAWSSLDEQFF; CDR3 DNA: TGTGCCTGGAGTTCACTGGATGAGCAGTTCTTC